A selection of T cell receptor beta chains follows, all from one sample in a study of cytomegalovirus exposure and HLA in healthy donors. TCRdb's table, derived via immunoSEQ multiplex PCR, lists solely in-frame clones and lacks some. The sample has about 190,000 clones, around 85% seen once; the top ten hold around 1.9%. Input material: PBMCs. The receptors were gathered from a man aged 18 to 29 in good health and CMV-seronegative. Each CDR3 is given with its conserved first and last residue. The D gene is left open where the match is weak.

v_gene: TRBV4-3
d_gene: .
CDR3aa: CASSQDRAGNTIYF

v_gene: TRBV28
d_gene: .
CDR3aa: CASSERGENTEAFF

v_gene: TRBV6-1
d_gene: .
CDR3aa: CASSETNEQYF

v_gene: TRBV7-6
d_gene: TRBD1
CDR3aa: CASSLGQGVPYEQYF

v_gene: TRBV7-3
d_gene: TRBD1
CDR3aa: CASSLDRDQNIQYF

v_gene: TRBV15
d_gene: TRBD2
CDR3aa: CATSKAGGYNEQFF

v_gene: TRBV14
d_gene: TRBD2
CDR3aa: CASSQGPGGIVTDTQYF

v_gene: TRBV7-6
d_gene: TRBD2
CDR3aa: CASSLQPQTGTRVNEQFF

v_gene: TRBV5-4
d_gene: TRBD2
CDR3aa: CASSTWTSGNTGELFF

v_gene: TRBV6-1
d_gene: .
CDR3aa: CASSEAGDPNTGELFF

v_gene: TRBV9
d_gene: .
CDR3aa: CASSPHTGIGGGTDTQYF

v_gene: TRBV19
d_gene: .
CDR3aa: CASRTTDLVTEAFF

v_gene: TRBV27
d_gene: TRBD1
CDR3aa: CASSLRFGTVYGYTF

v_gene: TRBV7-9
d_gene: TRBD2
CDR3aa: CASSLMGGSYEQYF

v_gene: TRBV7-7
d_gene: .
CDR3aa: CASSLGGLEIGTQYF